This passage covers 4 T cell receptor beta chains from one sample sequenced in a study of T cell clones after liver transplantation. Libraries were prepared by immunoSEQ multiplex PCR; TCRdb keeps only in-frame clonotypes and omits some of them. This table has about 70,000 clones, approximately 80% appearing once. The source material was CD4+ T cells from blood, sampled 12 months after liver transplant. The receptors were sampled from a human patient who received a liver transplant. A subset of T cells may come from the graft donor.

This clone has only one observation. The V call is TRBV28, the J call TRBJ1-5; D ambiguous. CDR3 length: 15 residues. Trimming shortened V by 7 bases and J by 0 bases, and 13 bases separated the two germline ends. CDR1 and CDR2 from the germline V gene are MDHEN and SYDVKM. The CDR3 nucleotides are TGTGCCAGCACCCCTTTTATAAGTAGCAATCAGCCCCAGCATTTT. This sequence encodes CASTPFISSNQPQHF.

The rearrangement links TRBV14 to TRBJ2-7, with D possibly TRBD1 on 6 matching bases. CDR3 size: 13 residues. The germline V gene encodes CDR1 SGHDN and CDR2 FVKESK. V lost 5 bases, J lost 5 bases, and 13 bases lay in between. CDR3 in DNA: TGTGCCAGCAGCACATCGACAGGCCACGAGCAGTACTTC. Translation gives CASSTSTGHEQYF.

CDR3 DNA: TGTGCCAGTAGTAGGGGGGTGGAATACGAGCAGTACTTC. Translated, it gives CASSRGVEYEQYF. V usage is TRBV19 and J usage is TRBJ2-7; D is perhaps TRBD2 (6 bases). CDR3 size: 13 residues. Germline V CDR1 and CDR2: LNHDA, SQIVND (reference sequence). Trimming stripped 4 bases from V and 4 bases from J, with 11 bases between. Drawing the rest from reference TRBV19 and TRBJ2-7, the complete variable domain is DGGITQSPKYLFRKEGQNVTLSCEQNLNHDAMYWYRQDPGQGLRLIYYSQIVNDFQKGDIAEGYSVSREKKESFPLTVTSAQKNPTAFYLCASSRGVEYEQYFGPGTRLTVT.

There are a few counts of this clone. The chain recombines TRBV11-2 with TRBJ1-2; 11 positions match TRBD1. V was clipped by 5 bases and J by 1 base; unmatched bases: 3. There are 15 residues in the CDR3. CDR1 and CDR2 (germline): SGHAT, FQNNGV. This CDR3 reads CASSRGTGGNYGYTF. The CDR3 region has the DNA TGTGCCAGCAGCCGCGGGACAGGGGGTAACTATGGCTACACCTTC.